The sequence of this T cell receptor beta chain was determined in a study of OX40 agonist ivuxolimab in advanced cancers. Study details: A mean age of around 60 years, range about 23 to 80, was recorded, and approximately 85% were male. Points from the study as a whole: In CD8+ T cells, expanded clones were on average more numerous than in CD4+. In the 0.1 to 3.0 mg/kg range, CD4+ and CD8+ blood T cells had expanded clonally by week 6.

Libraries were prepared by immunoSEQ multiplex PCR; TCRdb keeps only in-frame clonotypes and omits some of them. The profile covers tens of thousands of clones, with 89% appearing a single time and roughly 0.19% taken by the ten largest. As to this clone: Its antigen is as yet unknown.

Sampling of blood occurred at baseline, cycle 4 day 1, and cycle 7 day 1. There are 15 residues in the CDR3. This receptor was obtained from an adult with an advanced solid tumor such as melanoma, head and neck, liver or kidney cancer. The sample consisted of CD4+ or CD8+ T cells sorted from blood, taken in a trial of the OX40 agonist ivuxolimab. This chain connects TRBV21-1 to TRBJ2-1; whether TRBD2, the table's D call, matches the DNA was not checked. TRBV21-1 is tagged as a pseudogene. The CDR3 spells CASSNTSDYLNEQFF. Here the CDR3 DNA reads TGTGCCAGCAGCAATACTAGCGACTACCTTAATGAGCAGTTCTTC.